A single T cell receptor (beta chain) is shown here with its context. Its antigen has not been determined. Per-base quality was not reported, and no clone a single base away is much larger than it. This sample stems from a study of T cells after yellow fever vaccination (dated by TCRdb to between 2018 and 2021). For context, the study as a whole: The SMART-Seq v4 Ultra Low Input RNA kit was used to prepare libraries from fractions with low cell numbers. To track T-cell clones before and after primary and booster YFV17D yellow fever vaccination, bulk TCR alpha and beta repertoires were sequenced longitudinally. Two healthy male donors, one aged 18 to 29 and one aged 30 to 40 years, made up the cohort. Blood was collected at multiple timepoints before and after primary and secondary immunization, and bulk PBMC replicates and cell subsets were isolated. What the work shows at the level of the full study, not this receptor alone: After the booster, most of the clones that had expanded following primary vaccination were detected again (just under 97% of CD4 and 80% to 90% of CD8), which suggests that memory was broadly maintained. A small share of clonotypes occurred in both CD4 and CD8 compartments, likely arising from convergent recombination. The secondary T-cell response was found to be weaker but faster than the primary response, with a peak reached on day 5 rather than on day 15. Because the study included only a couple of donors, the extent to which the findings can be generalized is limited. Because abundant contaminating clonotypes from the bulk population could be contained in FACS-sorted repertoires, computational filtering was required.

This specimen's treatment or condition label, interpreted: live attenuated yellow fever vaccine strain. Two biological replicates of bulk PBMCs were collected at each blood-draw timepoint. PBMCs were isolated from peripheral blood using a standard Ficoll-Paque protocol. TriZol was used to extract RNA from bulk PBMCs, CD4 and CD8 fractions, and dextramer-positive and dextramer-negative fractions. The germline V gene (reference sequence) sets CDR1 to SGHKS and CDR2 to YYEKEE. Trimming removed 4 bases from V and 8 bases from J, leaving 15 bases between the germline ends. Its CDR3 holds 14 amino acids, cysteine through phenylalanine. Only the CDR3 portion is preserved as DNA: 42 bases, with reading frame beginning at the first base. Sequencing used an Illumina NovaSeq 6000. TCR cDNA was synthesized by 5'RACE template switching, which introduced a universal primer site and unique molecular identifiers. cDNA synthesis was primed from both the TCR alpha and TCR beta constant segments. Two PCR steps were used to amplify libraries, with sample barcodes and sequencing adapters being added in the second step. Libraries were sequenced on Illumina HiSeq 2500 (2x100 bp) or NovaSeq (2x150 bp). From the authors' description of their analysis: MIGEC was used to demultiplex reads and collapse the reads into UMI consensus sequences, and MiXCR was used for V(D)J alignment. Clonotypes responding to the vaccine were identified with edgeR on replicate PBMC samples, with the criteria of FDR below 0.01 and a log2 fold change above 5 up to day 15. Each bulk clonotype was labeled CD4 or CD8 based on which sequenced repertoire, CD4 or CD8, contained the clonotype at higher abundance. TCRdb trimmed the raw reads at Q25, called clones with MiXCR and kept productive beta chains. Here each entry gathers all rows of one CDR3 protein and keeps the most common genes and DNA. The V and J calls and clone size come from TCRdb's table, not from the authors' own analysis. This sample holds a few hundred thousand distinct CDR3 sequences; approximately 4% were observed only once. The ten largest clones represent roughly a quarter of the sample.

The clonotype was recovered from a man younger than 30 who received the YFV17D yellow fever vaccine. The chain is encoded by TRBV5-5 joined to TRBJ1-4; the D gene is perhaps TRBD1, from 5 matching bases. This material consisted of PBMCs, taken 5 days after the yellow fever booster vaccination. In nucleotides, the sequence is TGTGCCAGCAGCAATTCAGGGCTCGGGGAAAAACTGTTTTTT. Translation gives CASSNSGLGEKLFF.